The present entry profiles one TCR beta chain with its context. Its antigen is still unknown. The study ran its PCR with 60 Vbeta and 13 Jbeta primers. Method: immunoSEQ multiplex PCR; TCRdb's copy keeps in-frame clones and lacks some. The sample records fewer than 250,000 clones, just under 75% being singletons. These data are taken from a study of cytomegalovirus exposure and HLA in healthy donors. Study-wide results and caveats: In a later analysis, TCR beta V- and J-gene trimming showed a link to a missense DCLRE1C variant. Other equally common chains were less clonally expanded than HLA-associated TCR beta chains, a later analysis showed.

Trimming at V came to 7 bases and at J to 5 bases, leaving 11 bases not matched to a gene. The CDR3 is 14 amino acids. Per germline, CDR1 SGHDT and CDR2 YYEEEE. This receptor was identified in a woman in her thirties in good health and CMV-seropositive. Specimen: PBMCs. The chain recombines TRBV5-6 with TRBJ2-7; 8 bases align to TRBD1. The CDR3 nucleotides read TGTGCCAGCCACCGGACAGGGATCGTTCACGAGCAGTACTTC. Translation gives CASHRTGIVHEQYF.